The 11 T cell receptor beta chains below come from one sample, sequenced in a study of blood T cell repertoires in COVID-19. Using immunoSEQ multiplex PCR, the repertoire was profiled, and TCRdb retains in-frame clones only, with some absent. The data hold about 120,000 clones, with almost 80% observed a single time. Sequencing was done on a sample of peripheral blood. The source of these receptors is an elderly woman with active or convalescent COVID-19.

The chain couples TRBV5-6 to TRBJ1-5, with D possibly matching TRBD1 (5 bases). V shed 2 bases and J shed 2 bases, with 8 bases lying between them. This CDR3 is 14 amino acids long. Germline-derived CDR1 and CDR2 are SGHDT and YYEEEE. The CDR3 sequence: CASSLLRGNQPQHF. As DNA, the CDR3 is TGTGCCAGCAGCTTACTCAGGGGCAATCAGCCCCAGCATTTT.

The rearrangement uses TRBV5-1 and TRBJ1-1; unclear D gene. The V gene's germline CDR1 is SGHRS and CDR2 YFSETQ. With 0 bases removed from V and 4 bases from J, the gap between germline ends came to 13 bases. CDR3 length: 15 residues. CDR3 sequence reads: CASSLAGRVGTEAFF. The CDR3 nucleotides read TGCGCCAGCAGCTTGGCCGGGCGGGTGGGCACTGAAGCTTTCTTT.

This clone is a singleton in its sample. The chain links TRBV2 to TRBJ2-7; D is undetermined. V shed 8 bases and J shed 2 bases, with 7 bases lying between them. Germline V CDR1 and CDR2: SNHLY, FYNNEI. CDR3 size: 11 residues. CDR3 region: CASELAYEQYF. The CDR3 DNA reads as TGTGCCAGCGAGTTAGCCTACGAGCAGTACTTC. The full variable domain, its missing parts supplied by reference TRBV2 and TRBJ2-7, is EPEVTQTPSHQVTQMGQEVILRCVPISNHLYFYWYRQILGQKVEFLVSFYNNEISEKSEIFDDQFSVERPDGSNFTLKIRSTKLEDSAMYFCASELAYEQYFGPGTRLTVT.

The rearrangement joins TRBV28 to TRBJ2-5; 7 bases align to TRBD2. The germline CDR1 and CDR2 sequences are MDHEN and SYDVKM. The CDR3 consists of 15 residues. V was pared by 7 bases and J by 2 bases, with 10 bases of the junction left unmatched. CDR3 loop: CASNHGGRGQETQYF. Written as DNA, the CDR3 is TGTGCCAGCAATCACGGCGGGAGAGGTCAAGAGACCCAGTACTTC.

This chain uses TRBV4-3 with TRBJ2-2; D may be TRBD2 (6 bases). This CDR3 has 16 residues. The V gene lost 3 bases and the J gene lost 2 bases, with 13 bases spanning the gap. CDR1 is LGHNA and CDR2 is YSLEER in the germline V gene. Here the CDR3 DNA reads TGCGCCAGCAGCCACAGGGACTTTCTTAACACCGGGGAGCTGTTTTTT. As protein: CASSHRDFLNTGELFF.

The chain couples TRBV2 to TRBJ1-6, with D perhaps matching TRBD1 (6 bases). CDR1 and CDR2 (germline): SNHLY, FYNNEI. The CDR3 loop spans 14 amino acids. Trimming shortened V by 0 bases and J by 10 bases, and 10 bases separated the two germline ends. The CDR3 DNA follows: TGTGCCAGCAGTGAAGCCCTAGGGGGATCACCCCTCCACTTT. This sequence encodes CASSEALGGSPLHF.

This clone was observed a single time. J is TRBJ2-7 and V is TRBV7-9, with 8 bases fitting TRBD1. Germline V gene data show CDR1 as SEHNR and CDR2 as FQNEAQ (reference sequence). The J segment lost 5 bases and the V segment lost 5 bases, leaving 5 bases of the junction unmatched. The CDR3 totals 13 residues. CDR3 DNA: TGTGCCAGCAGCCCCGGACAGGGCCACGAGCAGTACTTC. It specifies CASSPGQGHEQYF.

V is TRBV5-6 and J is TRBJ2-7, with a possible D match to TRBD1 (8 bases). CDR1 is SGHDT, CDR2 YYEEEE, per germline. The V gene lost 5 bases and the J gene lost 5 bases, with 14 bases spanning the gap. The CDR3 is 13 amino acids. DNA for the CDR3: TGTGCCAGCAGGAGGGAGGGACAGGACGAGCAGTACTTC. It codes for CASRREGQDEQYF.

V is TRBV9 and J is TRBJ2-3; TRBD2 agrees at 13 bases. Trimming removed 4 bases from V and 3 bases from J; junction bases left unmatched: 5. The CDR3 loop spans 16 amino acids. Germline V gene data show CDR1 as SGDLS and CDR2 as YYNGEE. CDR3 DNA sequence: TGTGCCAGCAGCACCCGACTAGCGGGAGGAACAGATACGCAGTATTTT. This translates into CASSTRLAGGTDTQYF. Full variable domain (rest looked up from reference TRBV9 and TRBJ2-3): DSGVTQTPKHLITATGQRVTLRCSPRSGDLSVYWYQQSLDQGLQFLIQYYNGEERAKGNILERFSAQQFPDLHSELNLSSLELGDSALYFCASSTRLAGGTDTQYFGPGTRLTVL.

This clone occurred a few times. The V call is TRBV7-9, the J call TRBJ2-7; TRBD2 matches 9 bases. CDR1 and CDR2 (germline): SEHNR, FQNEAQ (reference sequence). The CDR3 sequence is 14 residues long. Trimming removed 3 bases from V and 2 bases from J; junction bases left unmatched: 2. DNA of the CDR3: TGTGCCAGCAGCTTTAGCGGGAGCCCCTACGAGCAGTACTTC. Translating it yields CASSFSGSPYEQYF.

V is TRBV9 and J is TRBJ2-5; D not resolved. Germline CDR1 and CDR2: SGDLS and YYNGEE. This CDR3 spans 14 amino acids. The ends were cut back, 0 bases at V and 5 bases at J, with 11 bases in the middle. This CDR3 is CASSVAQNPETQYF. As DNA, the CDR3 is TGTGCCAGCAGCGTAGCACAGAACCCGGAGACCCAGTACTTC.